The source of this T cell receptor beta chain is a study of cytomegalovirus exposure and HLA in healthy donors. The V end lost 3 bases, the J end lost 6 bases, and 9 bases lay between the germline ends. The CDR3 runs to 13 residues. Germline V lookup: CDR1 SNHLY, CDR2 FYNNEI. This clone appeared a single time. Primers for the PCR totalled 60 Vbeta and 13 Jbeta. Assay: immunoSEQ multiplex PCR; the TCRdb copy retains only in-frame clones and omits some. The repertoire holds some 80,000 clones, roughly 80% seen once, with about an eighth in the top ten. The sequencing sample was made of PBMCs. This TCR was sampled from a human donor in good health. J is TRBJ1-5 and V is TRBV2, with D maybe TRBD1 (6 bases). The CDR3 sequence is CASSDRDIQPQHF. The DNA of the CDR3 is TGTGCCAGCAGTGATAGGGACATTCAGCCCCAGCATTTT.